The 10 T cell receptor beta chains reported below all come from one sample, sequenced in a study of cytomegalovirus exposure and HLA in healthy donors. Primers included in the PCR were 60 Vbeta and 13 Jbeta primers. Using immunoSEQ multiplex PCR, the repertoire was profiled, and TCRdb retains in-frame clones only, with some absent. The repertoire has approximately 160,000 clones, approximately 67% of them found once; the top ten carry 4.5%. Material for sequencing was PBMCs. The source of these receptors is a woman aged 18-29 years in good health and CMV-seropositive.

This clone was recorded a few times. The chain combines TRBV6-1 with TRBJ2-3; 11 bases are a match to TRBD2. The CDR3 spans 18 residues. Germline V lookup: CDR1 MNHNS, CDR2 SASEGT. J gave up 0 bases and V 2 bases, and 7 bases lay outside the gene matches. The CDR3 region is CASSERPSGGLSTDTQYF. CDR3 coding DNA: TGTGCCAGCAGTGAAAGACCTAGCGGGGGGCTCAGCACAGATACGCAGTATTTT.

V and J are TRBV7-6 and TRBJ2-3; TRBD2 agrees at 10 bases. V trimming: 5 bases; J trimming: 11 bases; junction bases outside the gene matches: 7. The CDR3 extends over 13 amino acids. Germline lookup yields CDR1 SGHVS and CDR2 FNYEAQ. DNA of the CDR3: TGTGCCAGCAGCCTTTCCCGGACTAGCGGGCAGTATTTT. This translates into CASSLSRTSGQYF.

This clone appeared a single time. V usage is TRBV28 and J usage is TRBJ1-5; TRBD1 matches at 8 bases. This CDR3 is 14 amino acids long. The germline CDR1 and CDR2 sequences are MDHEN and SYDVKM. V was pared by 4 bases and J by 2 bases, with 1 base of the junction left unmatched. The chain's CDR3 is CASSSGQGNQPQHF. The CDR3 nucleotides read TGTGCCAGCAGTTCGGGACAGGGCAATCAGCCCCAGCATTTT.

This clone was seen just once. The chain employs TRBV7-9 and TRBJ2-1; TRBD1 is a possible D gene (6 bases). CDR3 size: 15 residues. The V and J ends lost 7 bases and 3 bases respectively, with 16 bases between them. Looked up from germline, CDR1 is SEHNR and CDR2 is FQNEAQ (reference sequence). CDR3 in amino acids: CASTRDKGVYNEQFF. The CDR3 nucleotides read TGTGCCAGCACCAGGGACAAGGGGGTCTACAATGAGCAGTTCTTC.

V usage is TRBV5-6 and J usage is TRBJ1-2; D uncertain. The germline gives CDR1 SGHDT, CDR2 YYEEEE. The CDR3 runs to 13 residues. The ends were cut back, 0 bases at V and 6 bases at J, with 9 bases in the middle. CDR3 bases: TGTGCCAGCAGCTTGGGGGGAGTGGATGGCTACACCTTC. This encodes CASSLGGVDGYTF.

This clone was seen a handful of times. CDR3 sequence (DNA): TGCGCCAGCAGCCAAGATATGCAGGGTAATGAAAAACTGTTTTTT. Amino acid sequence: CASSQDMQGNEKLFF. The chain links TRBV4-3 to TRBJ1-4; weak D call: TRBD1 (5 bases). Trimming took 0 bases from V and 4 from J, leaving 9 bases between them. The V gene's germline CDR1 is LGHNA and CDR2 YSLEER. The CDR3 length is 15 residues.

The rearrangement joins TRBV5-1 to TRBJ1-2; 9 bases are a match to TRBD1. Trimming took 4 bases from V and 4 from J; bases not matched to a gene: 8. Germline V gene data show CDR1 as SGHRS and CDR2 as YFSETQ. The CDR3 is 15 amino acids. The CDR3 DNA sequence: TGCGCCAGCAGCCCCGGACCGGGACAGGGCTATGGCTACACCTTC. It yields the protein CASSPGPGQGYGYTF.

The CDR3 DNA reads TGCGCCAGCAGCTTGGTCCCAGATCCTAACTATGGCTACACCTTC. Residues: CASSLVPDPNYGYTF. The chain has TRBV5-1 and TRBJ1-2; no reliable D call. The germline V gene has CDR1 SGHRS and CDR2 YFSETQ. CDR3 size: 15 residues. V dropped 0 bases and J dropped 0 bases, with 9 bases sitting between them.

The CDR3 is CASSTSRYEQYF. CDR3 DNA: TGTGCCAGCAGTACTAGCCGTTACGAGCAGTACTTC. The chain employs TRBV25-1 and TRBJ2-7; TRBD2 might be the D (6 bases). With 5 bases removed from V and 4 bases from J, the gap between germline ends came to 9 bases. The CDR3 extends over 12 amino acids. The V gene's germline CDR1 is MGHDK and CDR2 SYGVNS.

This clone showed up just a few times. The chain carries TRBV6-1 and TRBJ1-2, with TRBD1 identical over 8 bases. The CDR3 has 14 residues. Germline loops: CDR1 MNHNS, CDR2 SASEGT. V dropped 6 bases and J dropped 4; count of bases not matched to a gene: 7. The CDR3 loop reads CASSSTGTGYGYTF. CDR3 bases: TGTGCCAGCAGCTCTACCGGGACAGGCTATGGCTACACCTTC.